The present T cell receptor (beta chain) was sequenced within a study of long-term antiretroviral therapy in people with HIV. This CDR3 region has 14 residues. At survey level, the immunoSEQ assay was run in its v3.0 version. Repertoires were generated with immunoSEQ multiplex PCR, while TCRdb's copy carries only in-frame clones and drops some. The sample yields about 36,000 clones, 94% seen once. The chain employs TRBV21-1 and TRBJ1-4; the table calls TRBD1, which could not be checked here. TRBV21-1 is reported as a pseudogene. The clonotype comes from a woman between 50 and 59 years old with HIV. The sequencing here drew on unsorted PBMCs, taken 4.1 years after starting antiretroviral therapy. This chain's CDR3 is CASSLQEKVEKLFF. The CDR3 DNA follows: TGTGCCAGCAGCCTACAGGAGAAGGTTGAAAAACTGTTTTTT.